Listed below are T cell receptor beta chains from one sample, sequenced in a study of blood T cell repertoires in COVID-19. Sequencing was performed with immunoSEQ multiplex PCR; in TCRdb, only in-frame clones are kept and a portion is missing. The sample consists of roughly 70,000 clones, 70% to 90% of them appearing once. Sample: peripheral blood. The receptors derive from a human donor in a cohort sampled during active COVID-19. The CDR3 runs from the conserved cysteine through the conserved F or W. A D gene is named only where the DNA matches it firmly. Size values are once, few and many counts, or a class for expanded clones, and some rows have none.

V gene	D gene	J gene	clone size	CDR3 DNA	CDR3 protein
TRBV4-1	NA	TRBJ1-4	NA	TGCGCCAGCAGCCTTGGGGGGGATTATGAAAAACTGTTTTTT	CASSLGGDYEKLFF
TRBV5-1	NA	TRBJ2-7	NA	TGCGCCAGCAGCTTGCAACAGACTAGTGGCGAGCAGTACTTC	CASSLQQTSGEQYF
TRBV7-3	NA	TRBJ2-1	NA	TGTGCCAGCAGCTTAAGGGGGGATGAGCAGTTCTTC	CASSLRGDEQFF
TRBV21-1	NA	TRBJ1-4	NA	TGTGCCAGCAGTGAGGGCAGGGGGCTGGCAACTAATGAAAAACTGTTTTTT	CASSEGRGLATNEKLFF
TRBV6-6	NA	TRBJ1-1	NA	TGTGCCAGCAGGCCTGATAGCCCGAACACTGAAGCTTTCTTT	CASRPDSPNTEAFF
TRBV30	TRBD1	TRBJ2-1	NA	TGTGCCTGGGGCATGCGGGACAGGGTCAATGAGCAGTTCTTC	CAWGMRDRVNEQFF
TRBV11-2	TRBD2	TRBJ2-2	NA	TGTGCCAGCAGCCAGAGCGGGAGCTATACCGGGGAGCTGTTTTTT	CASSQSGSYTGELFF
TRBV27	TRBD2	TRBJ2-1	once	TGTGCCAGCAGTCCCCAGACTAGCGGTTACAATGAGCAGTTCTTC	CASSPQTSGYNEQFF
TRBV28	NA	TRBJ1-2	NA	TGTGCCAGCAGTACAGGGACCTATGGCTACACCTTC	CASSTGTYGYTF
TRBV24-1	TRBD2	TRBJ2-2	NA	TGTGCCACCAGTGATTACTTCCGGGAGGACACCGGGGAGCTGTTTTTT	CATSDYFREDTGELFF
TRBV27	NA	TRBJ2-7	NA	TGTGCCAGCAGTTTATCGTACAGGTTACCCCAGTACTTC	CASSLSYRLPQYF
TRBV2	NA	TRBJ1-5	once	TGTGCCAGCAGAGACGGGGGGGTTACTCAGCCCCAGCATTTT	CASRDGGVTQPQHF
TRBV11-2	TRBD1	TRBJ2-7	NA	TGTGCCAGCAGCCATTGGGACAGCTCCTACGAGCAGTACTTC	CASSHWDSSYEQYF
TRBV24-1	TRBD1	TRBJ2-1	NA	TGTGCCACCAGTGATCCCGGGGGGACAGGGGCCTACAATGAGCAGTTCTTC	CATSDPGGTGAYNEQFF
TRBV19	NA	TRBJ1-1	NA	TGTGCCAGTAGTATTGGAGGGGTAGGTACTGAAGCTTTCTTT	CASSIGGVGTEAFF
TRBV7-2	NA	TRBJ1-2	NA	TGTGCCAGCAGCTTAGTTACAGGGTATGGCTACACCTTC	CASSLVTGYGYTF
TRBV7-2	TRBD1	TRBJ1-5	NA	TGTGCCAGCAGCTTCACACAGGGGGCCACAGGGCCCCAGCATTTT	CASSFTQGATGPQHF
TRBV24-1	TRBD1	TRBJ2-3	NA	TGTGCCACCAGTGATCCGTCTGGCAGGGGGACCACAGATACGCAGTATTTT	CATSDPSGRGTTDTQYF
TRBV3-1/TRBV3-2	TRBD2	TRBJ2-7	NA	TGTGCCAGCAGCTCACCCGGACTAGCTCTCGAGCAGTACTTC	CASSSPGLALEQYF
TRBV24-1	TRBD2	TRBJ2-3	NA	TGTGCCACTCAAACTTCTAGCGGGAGCTCTGATACGCAGTATTTT	CATQTSSGSSDTQYF
TRBV6-5	NA	TRBJ1-2	few	TGTGCCAGCGGGTGGAGGGAGGCGATCTATGGCTACACCTTC	CASGWREAIYGYTF
TRBV28	TRBD1	TRBJ1-2	NA	TGTGCCAGCAGTTTAGAGGGGGCAAGGGGCTACACCTTC	CASSLEGARGYTF
TRBV11-2	TRBD2	TRBJ2-1	NA	TGTGCCAGCAGCCTTTCTAGCGGGAGTCACTCCTACAATGAGCAGTTCTTC	CASSLSSGSHSYNEQFF
TRBV19	TRBD2	TRBJ2-1	NA	TGTGCCAGTAGCCCTCTAAAGGCGGGAGTAATTAGGAATGAGCAGTTCTTC	CASSPLKAGVIRNEQFF
TRBV5-1	NA	TRBJ2-3	NA	TGCGCCAGCAGCTTGGGACACCTAAATACGCAGTATTTT	CASSLGHLNTQYF